This TCR beta chain comes out of a study of CD8+ T cells in alopecia areata. The study's findings and limits: It was lesional scalp, especially alopecia totalis/universalis, that showed higher clonality than normal scalp.

The CDR3 length is 13 residues. Germline CDR1 GTSNPN, CDR2 SVGIG (reference sequence). V lost 4 bases, J lost 2 bases, and 4 bases stayed unmatched. Comments on this clone: Antigen specificity is unknown.

The authors extracted RNA and reverse transcribed it into cDNA as the sequencing template. Sequencing used immunoSEQ multiplex PCR; TCRdb keeps in-frame clones, though not all of them. The table shows 130,000 to 150,000 clones, with roughly 82% occurring only once. Treatment noted: oral pan-JAK inhibitor, 5-10 mg twice daily. The sequence derives from a human donor with alopecia areata. The sequences come from CD8+ T cells sorted from blood, collected at week 4, from a patient treated with tofacitinib. The chain uses TRBV30 and TRBJ1-2, with 7 positions matching TRBD1. The CDR3, as DNA: TGTGCCTGGAATCCGACAGGGAACTATGGCTACACCTTC. Translated: CAWNPTGNYGYTF.